This T cell receptor (beta chain) was sequenced for a study of tumor and adjacent non-tumor tissue in lung cancer. Study information: Patients were aged about 30 to 80, about 10 men and roughly five women, stage I to III.

Three rounds of nested PCR, following a modified ARM-PCR protocol, produced the TCRbeta library. In TCRdb, the multiplex PCR reads were re-called with MiXCR into one record per CDR3 protein. The sample lists over 100,000 distinct CDR3 sequences, roughly 73% seen once, with under 45% in the top ten. General study results and limits: Tumor TCR diversity, when higher, was linked to shorter survival.

Details on this clonotype: Its antigen is undetermined. The junction shows a germline mismatch at one end, possibly a read error.

This sample's RNA came from whole unsorted tissue. Chemotherapy-naive patients with new lung cancer underwent thoracic surgery in China, August–late 2014. CDR1 and CDR2 (germline): SGHVS, FQNEAQ. CDR3 length: 15 residues. The receptor comes from a woman in her sixties with non-small cell lung cancer. The chain recombines TRBV7-8 with TRBJ1-5, with 8 bases aligning to TRBD1. Sequencing was done on a sample of lung tumor tissue. DNA of the CDR3: TGTGCCAGCAGCTTAGTTGGGACAGGCAATCACCCCCAGCATTTT. Translating it yields CASSLVGTGNHPQHF.